Listed below are T cell receptor beta chains from one sample, sequenced in a study of blood T cell repertoires in COVID-19. Some clones are missing from TCRdb's copy, which holds only in-frame ones; the method was immunoSEQ multiplex PCR. Counted here are under 150,000 clones, 84% occurring once; the ten biggest clones make up around 10%. The sample consisted of peripheral blood. All receptors derive from a woman over 75 in a cohort sampled during active or convalescent COVID-19. The CDR3 runs from the conserved cysteine through the conserved F or W. Each record gives: V gene, J gene, clone size, CDR3 length, CDR3 protein. Clone size is given for some rows only: seen once, a few or many times, or a class if the clone is expanded.

>TRBV5-1|TRBJ2-1|NA|13
CASSFTGNNEQFF
>TRBV7-2|TRBJ2-3|NA|15
CASSLLVPSTDTQYF
>TRBV15|TRBJ2-3|NA|13
CATRDRAGHTQYF
>TRBV6-2/TRBV6-3|TRBJ2-3|NA|13
CASSGDYTDTQYF
>TRBV6-5|TRBJ2-2|once|15
CASSVPQMNTGELFF
>TRBV6-1|TRBJ1-2|few|15
CASSEGRSSFYGYTF
>TRBV3-1/TRBV3-2|TRBJ1-3|NA|15
CASSQDLFSGNTIYF
>TRBV2|TRBJ1-1|NA|14
CATIYRSHNTEAFF
>TRBV28|TRBJ2-3|NA|15
CASSSPSGGTDTQYF
>TRBV5-5|TRBJ1-4|NA|15
CASSRAGHFNEKLFF
>TRBV5-6|TRBJ1-5|many|14
CASSFRIRGQPQHF
>TRBV4-1|TRBJ1-3|NA|17
CASSQGGRVISGNTIYF
>TRBV7-2|TRBJ2-3|NA|14
CASSPDRTTDTQYF
>TRBV12-2|TRBJ2-3|few|17
CASRLEPHSRGPDTQYF
>TRBV7-2|TRBJ1-6|NA|15
CASRFWFPGGSPLHF
>TRBV7-3|TRBJ2-5|NA|13
CASSLNSQETQYF
>TRBV5-1|TRBJ1-1|NA|17
CASSLARTIDSRTEAFF
>TRBV9|TRBJ2-3|NA|14
CASSVDVAADTQYF
>TRBV7-9|TRBJ2-3|NA|13
CASSFLSTDTQYF
>TRBV7-8|TRBJ1-4|NA|13
CASTHTRHEKLFF
>TRBV4-3|TRBJ1-6|NA|15
CASSRQGKGNSPLHF
>TRBV3-1/TRBV3-2|TRBJ1-1|once|15
CASSLREGKNTEAFF
>TRBV27|TRBJ1-2|NA|14
CASSLLGGYYGYTF
>TRBV9|TRBJ2-6|NA|15
CASSVPGSGANVLTF
>TRBV7-9|TRBJ2-3|NA|13
CASAPTGKDTQYF
>TRBV18|TRBJ1-1|NA|16
CASSPQGLRGPTEAFF
>TRBV9|TRBJ1-5|NA|14
CASSVGGGNQPQHF
>TRBV11-3|TRBJ2-3|NA|15
CASSLGGDRTDTQYF
>TRBV7-3|TRBJ2-6|NA|15
CASSSQGAGANVLTF
>TRBV18|TRBJ1-2|NA|14
CASSPTGGNYGYTF
>TRBV11-2|TRBJ1-6|NA|13
CASSLGQNSPLHF
>TRBV27|TRBJ1-2|NA|14
CASSINRQSFGYTF
>TRBV6-4|TRBJ1-1|once|14
CASRRTGGATEAFF
>TRBV4-2|TRBJ2-1|NA|16
CASSQDGRAGYNEQFF
>TRBV11-1|TRBJ1-6|NA|16
CASSLGQGARNSPLHF
>TRBV5-1|TRBJ2-1|NA|14
CASSLAGGIDEQFF
>TRBV5-5|TRBJ1-1|NA|15
CASSLDRVATGEAFF
>TRBV20-1|TRBJ2-5|NA|12
CSASGGRETQYF
>TRBV14|TRBJ1-6|NA|15
CASSRATGVNSPLHF
>TRBV3-1/TRBV3-2|TRBJ2-3|NA|18
CASSQRPMTSGSTDTQYF
>TRBV5-1|TRBJ2-5|NA|18
CASSSLQLAGGHGETQYF
>TRBV9|TRBJ1-3|NA|15
CASSVEDISVGTIYF
>TRBV10-3|TRBJ1-2|NA|17
CAISEAGQGTANYGYTF
>TRBV11-2|TRBJ2-2|few|15
CASSPNEGDTGELFF
>TRBV5-5|TRBJ1-4|NA|14
CASSLRITNEKLFF
>TRBV11-3|TRBJ2-3|NA|17
CASSVAPDSGVADTQYF
>TRBV19|TRBJ1-6|NA|13
CASRRDPNSPLHF
>TRBV5-5|TRBJ1-6|NA|17
CASSSQGISSYNSPLHF
>TRBV2|TRBJ2-5|NA|16
CASTLGASGGGETQYF
>TRBV2|TRBJ2-5|NA|15
CASSQTRGAQETQYF
>TRBV4-2|TRBJ1-1|NA|14
CASSQAIGDTEAFF
>TRBV9|TRBJ2-3|NA|13
CASSELVADTQYF
>TRBV27|TRBJ2-7|once|13
CASRGTGTYEQYF